Described below is a single T cell receptor beta chain sequence and its context. With 9 bases clipped from V and 7 bases from J, the junction kept 11 bases outside the gene matches. Germline values: CDR1 SGHRS, CDR2 YFSETQ. This CDR3 comprises 14 residues. The source of the sample is a study of blood T cell repertoires in COVID-19. TCRdb keeps only in-frame clones here, not all; method: immunoSEQ multiplex PCR. The table includes 70,000 or so clones, roughly three quarters detected once. This clonotype was sampled from a man between 65 and 85 years old with acute or convalescent COVID-19. The specimen was peripheral blood. The chain employs TRBV5-1 and TRBJ2-1, with 9 positions matching TRBD2. The CDR3 bases are TGCGCCACGGGGGCAGCGGGAGGAATGAATGAGCAGTTCTTC. Translated, it gives CATGAAGGMNEQFF. The complete variable domain, with remaining parts taken from reference TRBV5-1 and TRBJ2-1, reads KAGVTQTPRYLIKTRGQQVTLSCSPISGHRSVSWYQQTPGQGLQFLFEYFSETQRNKGNFPGRFSGRQFSNSRSEMNVSTLELGDSALYLCATGAAGGMNEQFFGPGTRLTVL.